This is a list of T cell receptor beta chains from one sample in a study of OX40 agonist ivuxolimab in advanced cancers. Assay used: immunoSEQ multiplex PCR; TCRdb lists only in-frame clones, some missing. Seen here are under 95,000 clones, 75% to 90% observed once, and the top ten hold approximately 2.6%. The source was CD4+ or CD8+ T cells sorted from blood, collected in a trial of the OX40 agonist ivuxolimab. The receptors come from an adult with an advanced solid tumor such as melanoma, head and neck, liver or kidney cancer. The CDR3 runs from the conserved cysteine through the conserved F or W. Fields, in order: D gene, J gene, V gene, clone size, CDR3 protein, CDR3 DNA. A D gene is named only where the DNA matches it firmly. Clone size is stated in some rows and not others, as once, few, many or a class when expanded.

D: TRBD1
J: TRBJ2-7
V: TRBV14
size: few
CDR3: CASSVSGTGSYEQYF
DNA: TGTGCCAGCAGCGTATCCGGGACAGGGTCCTACGAGCAGTACTTC

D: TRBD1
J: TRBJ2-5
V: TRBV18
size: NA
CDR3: CASSPGQGAWETQYF
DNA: TGTGCCAGCTCACCGGGACAGGGGGCTTGGGAGACCCAGTACTTC

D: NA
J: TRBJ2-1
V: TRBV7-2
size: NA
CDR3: CASSLASENEQFF
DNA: TGTGCCAGCAGCTTGGCTAGCGAGAATGAGCAGTTCTTC

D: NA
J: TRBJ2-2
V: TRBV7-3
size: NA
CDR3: CASSLGRTGELFF
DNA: TGTGCCAGCAGCTTAGGACGGACCGGGGAGCTGTTTTTT

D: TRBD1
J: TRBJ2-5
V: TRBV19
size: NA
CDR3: CASSPSDREETQYF
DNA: TGTGCCAGTAGTCCGTCGGACAGGGAAGAGACCCAGTACTTC

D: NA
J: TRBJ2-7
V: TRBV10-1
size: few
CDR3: CASSVVGLRYEQYF
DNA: TGCGCCAGCAGTGTTGTAGGGCTCCGGTACGAGCAGTACTTC

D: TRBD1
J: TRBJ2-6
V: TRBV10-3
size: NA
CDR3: CAISGQGGPGANVLTF
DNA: TGTGCCATCTCGGGACAGGGGGGTCCTGGGGCCAACGTCCTGACTTTC

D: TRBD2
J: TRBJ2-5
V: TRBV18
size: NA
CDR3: CASSPGGTSAQETQYF
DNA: TGTGCCAGCTCCCCGGGTGGGACTAGCGCACAAGAGACCCAGTACTTC

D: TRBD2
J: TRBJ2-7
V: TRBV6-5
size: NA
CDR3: CASSRTSGAYEQYF
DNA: TGTGCCAGCAGTCGGACTAGCGGGGCCTACGAGCAGTACTTC

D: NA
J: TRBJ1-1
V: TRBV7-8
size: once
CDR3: CASSLTAVNTEAFF
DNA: TGTGCCAGCAGCTTAACAGCAGTGAACACTGAAGCTTTCTTT

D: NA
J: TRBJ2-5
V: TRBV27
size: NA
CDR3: CASSSWGQETQYF
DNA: TGTGCCAGCAGTTCCTGGGGCCAAGAGACCCAGTACTTC

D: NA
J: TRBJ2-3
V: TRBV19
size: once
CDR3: CASNLAGALDTQYF
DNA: TGTGCCAGTAATTTGGCGGGGGCCTTAGATACGCAGTATTTT

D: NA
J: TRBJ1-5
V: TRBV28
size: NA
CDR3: CASSLQLNQPQHF
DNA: TGTGCCAGCAGTTTGCAGCTCAATCAGCCCCAGCATTTT

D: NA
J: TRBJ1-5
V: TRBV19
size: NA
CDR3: CASKDLDTPQPQHF
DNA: TGTGCCAGTAAGGACCTCGACACCCCTCAGCCCCAGCATTTT

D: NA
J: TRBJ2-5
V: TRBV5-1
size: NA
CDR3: CASSLGDRETQYF
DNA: TGCGCCAGCAGCCTCGGGGATCGGGAGACCCAGTACTTC

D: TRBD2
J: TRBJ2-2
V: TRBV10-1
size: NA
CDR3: CASSESLAGGPGELFF
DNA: TGCGCCAGCAGTGAGTCGCTAGCGGGGGGTCCCGGGGAGCTGTTTTTT

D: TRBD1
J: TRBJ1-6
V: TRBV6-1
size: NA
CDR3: CASSELPGQVYNSPLHF
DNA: TGTGCCAGCAGTGAACTGCCGGGACAGGTATATAATTCACCCCTCCACTTT

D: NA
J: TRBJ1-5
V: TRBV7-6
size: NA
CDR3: CASSLGNQGQPQHF
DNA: TGTGCCAGCAGCTTAGGTAACCAGGGACAGCCCCAGCATTTT

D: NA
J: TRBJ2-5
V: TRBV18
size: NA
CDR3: CASSPPVINSRETQYF
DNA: TGTGCCAGCTCACCACCAGTAATCAACTCGAGGGAGACCCAGTACTTC

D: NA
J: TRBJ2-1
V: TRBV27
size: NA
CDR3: CASSLSLQGASYNEQFF
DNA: TGTGCCAGCAGTTTATCCCTACAGGGTGCCTCCTACAATGAGCAGTTCTTC

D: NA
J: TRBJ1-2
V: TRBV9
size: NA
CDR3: CASSVARENYGYTF
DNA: TGTGCCAGCAGCGTGGCCAGGGAGAACTATGGCTACACCTTC

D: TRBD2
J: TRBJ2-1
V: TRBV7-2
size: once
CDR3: CASSLIGGASGEQFF
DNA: TGTGCCAGCAGCTTAATCGGGGGGGCCTCGGGTGAGCAGTTCTTC

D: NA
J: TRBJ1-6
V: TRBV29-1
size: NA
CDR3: CSVGDENSPLHF
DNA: TGCAGCGTTGGAGACGAGAATTCACCCCTCCACTTT

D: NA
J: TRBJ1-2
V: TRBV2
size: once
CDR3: CASSGVGYGYTF
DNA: TGTGCCAGCAGCGGGGTGGGCTATGGCTACACCTTC

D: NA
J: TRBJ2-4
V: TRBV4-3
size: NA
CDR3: CASSHTKGTAELAKNIQYF
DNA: TGCGCCAGCAGCCATACTAAAGGGACGGCTGAGTTAGCCAAAAACATTCAGTACTTC

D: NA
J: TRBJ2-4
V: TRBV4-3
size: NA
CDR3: CASSLMGGGNIQYF
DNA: TGCGCCAGCAGCCTAATGGGGGGAGGAAACATTCAGTACTTC

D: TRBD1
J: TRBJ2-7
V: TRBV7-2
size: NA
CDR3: CASSSGQGWYEQYF
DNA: TGTGCCAGCAGCTCGGGACAGGGATGGTACGAGCAGTACTTC

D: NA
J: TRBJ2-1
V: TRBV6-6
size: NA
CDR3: CASSYLNRDEQFF
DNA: TGTGCCAGCAGTTACCTCAACAGGGATGAGCAGTTCTTC

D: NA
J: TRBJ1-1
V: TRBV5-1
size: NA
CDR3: CASSTTLGNTEAFF
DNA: TGCGCCAGCAGCACCACTCTAGGGAACACTGAAGCTTTCTTT

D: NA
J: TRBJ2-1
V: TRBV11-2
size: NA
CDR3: CASSSRASEYNEQFF
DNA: TGTGCCAGCAGCTCCAGGGCTAGCGAATACAATGAGCAGTTCTTC

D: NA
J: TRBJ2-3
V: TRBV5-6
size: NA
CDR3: CASPWPSTDTQYF
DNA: TGTGCCAGCCCTTGGCCTAGCACAGATACGCAGTATTTT

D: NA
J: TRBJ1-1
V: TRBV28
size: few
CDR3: CASSLTGSGTEAFF
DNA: TGTGCCAGCAGTTTAACAGGGAGTGGCACTGAAGCTTTCTTT

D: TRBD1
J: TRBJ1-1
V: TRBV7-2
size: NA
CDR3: CASRVDRGDTEAFF
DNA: TGTGCCAGCAGGGTCGACAGGGGGGACACTGAAGCTTTCTTT

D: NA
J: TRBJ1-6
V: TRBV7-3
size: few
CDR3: CASSLGNSPLHF
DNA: TGTGCCAGCAGCTTAGGGAATTCACCCCTCCACTTT

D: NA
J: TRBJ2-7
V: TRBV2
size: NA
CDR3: CASSGTISYEQYF
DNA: TGTGCCAGCAGTGGGACAATCTCCTACGAGCAGTACTTC

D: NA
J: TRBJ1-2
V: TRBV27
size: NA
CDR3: CASSLSGAAQGKNYGYTF
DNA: TGTGCCAGCAGTTTATCGGGAGCTGCACAGGGAAAAAACTATGGCTACACCTTC

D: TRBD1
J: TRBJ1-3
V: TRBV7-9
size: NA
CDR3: CASKPGGTGNTIYF
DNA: TGTGCCAGCAAACCAGGGGGAACTGGAAACACCATATATTTT

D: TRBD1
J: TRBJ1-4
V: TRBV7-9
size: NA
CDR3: CASSPTGAGEKLFF
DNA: TGTGCCAGCAGCCCGACAGGGGCAGGTGAAAAACTGTTTTTT

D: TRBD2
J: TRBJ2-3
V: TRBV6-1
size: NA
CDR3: CASSVRTSGTDTQYF
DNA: TGTGCCAGCAGTGTGCGGACTAGCGGCACAGATACGCAGTATTTT

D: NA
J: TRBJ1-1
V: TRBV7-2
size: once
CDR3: CASSLGEGTEAFF
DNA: TGTGCCAGCAGCTTAGGAGAGGGCACTGAAGCTTTCTTT

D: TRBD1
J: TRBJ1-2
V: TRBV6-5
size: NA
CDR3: CAAGGLVFNGYTF
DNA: TGTGCCGCAGGGGGTTTGGTGTTTAATGGCTACACCTTC